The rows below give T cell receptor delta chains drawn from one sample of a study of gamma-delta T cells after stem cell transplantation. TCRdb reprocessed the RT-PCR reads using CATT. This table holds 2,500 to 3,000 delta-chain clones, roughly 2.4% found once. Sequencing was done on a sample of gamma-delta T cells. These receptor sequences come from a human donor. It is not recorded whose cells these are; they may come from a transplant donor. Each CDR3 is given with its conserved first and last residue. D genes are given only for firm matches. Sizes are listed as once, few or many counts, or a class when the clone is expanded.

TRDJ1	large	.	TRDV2	TGTGCCTGTGACACCGCGGGAAATACCGATAAACTCATCTTT	CACDTAGNTDKLIF
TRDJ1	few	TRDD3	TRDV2	TGTGCCTGTGACACCTTCCCTTTACTGGGGGATAAAAGCGGGACCGATAAACTCATCTTT	CACDTFPLLGDKSGTDKLIF
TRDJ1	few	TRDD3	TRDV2	TGTGCCTGTGACACCCTGGGGGACACCAGGAGGTCTGAGAATAAACTCATCTTT	CACDTLGDTRRSENKLIF
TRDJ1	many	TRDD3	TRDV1	TGTGCTCTTGGGGTCCTCTTCCTTACTGGGGGATCACAGACCGATAAACTCATCTTT	CALGVLFLTGGSQTDKLIF
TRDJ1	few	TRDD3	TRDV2	TGTGCCTGTGACTCGCTACTGGGGATCCACACCGATAAACTCATCTTT	CACDSLLGIHTDKLIF
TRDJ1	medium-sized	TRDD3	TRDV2	TGTGCCTGTGACTTCCTGGGGGATACTCCGTACACCGATAAACTCATCTTT	CACDFLGDTPYTDKLIF
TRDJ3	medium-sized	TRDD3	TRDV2	TGTGCCTGTGACACATTGGGCCTGGGGGATACGGCCCGCTCCTGGGACACCCGACAGATGTTTTTC	CACDTLGLGDTARSWDTRQMFF
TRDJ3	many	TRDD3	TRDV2	TGTGCCTGTGACACGCCGGATACGCGGTATGGAACCGGCACCTGGGACACCCGACAGATGTTTTTC	CACDTPDTRYGTGTWDTRQMFF
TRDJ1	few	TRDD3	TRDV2	TGTGCCTGTGACACCTTAAACCTGGGGGATACCACCGATAAACTCATCTTT	CACDTLNLGDTTDKLIF
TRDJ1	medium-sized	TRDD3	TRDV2	TGTGCCTGTGACACCCTATTTACTGGGGGATACTTGTACACCGATAAACTCATCTTT	CACDTLFTGGYLYTDKLIF
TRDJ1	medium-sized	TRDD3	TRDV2	TGTGCCTGTGACGCAGTTCCCACGGTCGTACTGGGGGATGCCGATAAACTCATCTTT	CACDAVPTVVLGDADKLIF